The 13 T cell receptor beta chains given below trace back to one sample, sequenced in a study of cytomegalovirus exposure and HLA in healthy donors. Measured with immunoSEQ multiplex PCR; TCRdb has only the in-frame clones, and not every one. The table records about 75,000 clones, just under 85% of them present only once. Sequences were obtained from PBMCs. These receptors came from a man aged 25 to 45 in good health and CMV-seronegative.

The J gene is TRBJ1-6, the V gene TRBV28, with a weak D call TRBD1 (5 bases). The V end lost 2 bases, the J end lost 7 bases, and 9 bases lay between the germline ends. The germline V gene encodes CDR1 MDHEN and CDR2 SYDVKM. The CDR3 has 14 residues. The CDR3 sequence is CASSLSRGNSPLHF. In nucleotides, the CDR3 is TGTGCCAGCAGTTTAAGTCGGGGGAATTCACCCCTCCACTTT.

The chain recombines TRBV27 with TRBJ1-6, with D possibly being TRBD1 (5 bases). Germline V gene data show CDR1 as MNHEY and CDR2 as SMNVEV (reference sequence). CDR3 length equals 17 residues. Trimming pared 8 bases from V and 2 bases from J, leaving 19 bases between. The CDR3 loop reads CASQRVGGSAYNSPLHF. In DNA, the CDR3 is TGTGCCAGCCAACGTGTGGGGGGAAGTGCCTATAATTCACCCCTCCACTTT.

V usage is TRBV2 and J usage is TRBJ2-2; TRBD1 matches at 9 bases. This CDR3 has 15 amino acids. Per germline, CDR1 SNHLY and CDR2 FYNNEI. V lost 9 bases and J lost 4; bases outside the gene matches: 9. CDR3 sequence: CASKERTGVTGELFF. Written as DNA, the CDR3 is TGTGCCAGTAAGGAGAGGACAGGGGTCACCGGGGAGCTGTTTTTT.

The chain employs TRBV4-1 and TRBJ2-1; TRBD1 aligns across 12 bases. J was trimmed by 6 bases and V by 4 bases; bases with no gene match: 4. Germline V gives CDR1 MGHRA, CDR2 YSYEKL. The CDR3 consists of 15 residues. The CDR3 protein is CASSPGQGAINEQFF. CDR3 DNA: TGCGCCAGCAGCCCGGGACAGGGGGCTATCAATGAGCAGTTCTTC.

The chain combines TRBV5-4 with TRBJ2-7, with TRBD1 identical over 9 bases. V trimming: 3 bases; J trimming: 4 bases; junction bases outside the gene matches: 5. Per the germline V gene, CDR1 is SGHNT and CDR2 is YYREEE (reference sequence). This CDR3 contains 14 residues. CDR3 in amino acids: CASSWGTGSYEQYF. CDR3 nucleotide sequence: TGTGCCAGCAGCTGGGGGACAGGGAGTTACGAGCAGTACTTC.

The rearrangement links TRBV27 to TRBJ2-7; tentatively, D is TRBD1 (6 bases). Per germline, CDR1 MNHEY and CDR2 SMNVEV (reference sequence). This CDR3 is 14 amino acids long. The V end lost 7 bases, the J end lost 1 base, and 14 bases lay between the germline ends. The CDR3 loop is CASTAGTSSYEQYF. CDR3 sequence (DNA): TGTGCCAGCACGGCCGGGACATCATCCTACGAGCAGTACTTC.

The sample holds one count of this clone. This chain joins TRBV5-4 and TRBJ2-3; 10 bases match TRBD2. Germline V gene lookup returns CDR1 SGHNT and CDR2 YYREEE (reference sequence). The CDR3 length is 14 residues. The junction had 4 bases not matched to a gene; V was cut back by 6 bases and J by 3 bases. The CDR3 DNA is TGTGCCAGCACCCAGCGGGAGGGAACAGATACGCAGTATTTT. Translating it yields CASTQREGTDTQYF.

The chain has TRBV15 and TRBJ2-7; TRBD1 might be the D (5 bases). The CDR3 runs to 14 residues. The germline V and J ends were trimmed by 2 bases and 5 bases, with 13 bases remaining between them. From germline, CDR1 is LNHNV and CDR2 YYDKDF (reference sequence). The CDR3 coding sequence is TGTGCCACCAGCAGACGACAGAAGCCTCACGAGCAGTACGTC. It specifies CATSRRQKPHEQYV.

The rearrangement links TRBV29-1 to TRBJ2-3; weak D call: TRBD2 (7 bases). The germline V and J ends were trimmed by 6 bases and 7 bases, with 17 bases remaining between them. The CDR3 totals 13 residues. In germline, CDR1 is SQVTM, CDR2 ANQGSEA. The chain's CDR3 is CSVIYGGRNTQYF. The CDR3 nucleotides are TGCAGCGTCATCTACGGGGGGCGAAATACGCAGTATTTT.

A few counts support this clone. V and J are TRBV13 and TRBJ2-6, with D perhaps TRBD1 (5 bases). V lost 5 bases and J 1 base, leaving 12 bases between the germline ends. The CDR3 has 16 residues. Germline V gene data show CDR1 as PRHDT and CDR2 as FYEKMQ (reference sequence). CDR3 sequence reads: CASSDSRSSGANVLTF. The CDR3 DNA is TGTGCCAGCAGCGACAGTCGATCGTCTGGGGCCAACGTCCTGACTTTC.

This clone was counted once. CDR3 protein: CASSELGGRVGTQYF. In DNA form, the CDR3 reads TGTGCCAGCAGCGAACTAGGGGGCAGAGTTGGGACCCAGTACTTC. This chain uses TRBV9 with TRBJ2-5; the match to TRBD1 covers 7 bases. CDR1 and CDR2 from the germline V gene are SGDLS and YYNGEE. V gave up 3 bases and J gave up 7 bases; unmatched junction bases: 12. CDR3 length: 15 amino acids.

The CDR3 sequence is CASRTRAGGTYEQYF. The CDR3 DNA sequence: TGTGCCAGCAGAACTAGGGCAGGGGGCACCTACGAGCAGTACTTC. The chain joins TRBV6-5 to TRBJ2-7, with 8 positions matching TRBD1. Germline V gene data show CDR1 as MNHEY and CDR2 as SVGAGI. This CDR3 is 15 amino acids long. The V gene end was trimmed by 6 bases and the J gene end by 2 bases; junction bases not matched to a gene: 9.

The chain joins TRBV7-2 to TRBJ1-4; D remains ambiguous. The CDR3 extends over 13 amino acids. Germline-derived CDR1 and CDR2 are SGHTA and FQGNSA. V was trimmed by 7 bases and J by 0 bases, leaving 6 bases between them. CDR3 DNA sequence: TGTGCCAGCACCCGTTCAACTAATGAAAAACTGTTTTTT. Protein: CASTRSTNEKLFF.